This T cell receptor (beta chain) emerged from a study of blood T cell repertoires in COVID-19. As processed by the authors: Reference gene primer amplification in the assay estimated nucleated cell counts. Only in-frame clones appear in the TCRdb table, and some are missing; sequencing was by immunoSEQ multiplex PCR. V and J calls and clone size are copied from that table; D and trimming were computed from the DNA. The sample records about 310,000 clones, over 80% being singletons. Residents of 24 US areas, aged roughly 18 to 89 years, made up the participants. With 8 bases clipped from V and 0 bases from J, the junction kept 5 bases outside the gene matches. The CDR3 runs to 14 residues. Germline lookup yields CDR1 MNHEY and CDR2 SVGAGI.

Sequenced: PBMCs or T cells enriched from blood (not recorded which). This TCR derives from a woman between 18 and 30 years old who had recovered from COVID-19. This chain joins TRBV6-5 and TRBJ2-7, with 9 positions matching TRBD2. The chain's CDR3 is CASGQRGASYEQYF. CDR3 nucleotide sequence: TGTGCCAGCGGTCAGCGGGGGGCCTCCTACGAGCAGTACTTC.